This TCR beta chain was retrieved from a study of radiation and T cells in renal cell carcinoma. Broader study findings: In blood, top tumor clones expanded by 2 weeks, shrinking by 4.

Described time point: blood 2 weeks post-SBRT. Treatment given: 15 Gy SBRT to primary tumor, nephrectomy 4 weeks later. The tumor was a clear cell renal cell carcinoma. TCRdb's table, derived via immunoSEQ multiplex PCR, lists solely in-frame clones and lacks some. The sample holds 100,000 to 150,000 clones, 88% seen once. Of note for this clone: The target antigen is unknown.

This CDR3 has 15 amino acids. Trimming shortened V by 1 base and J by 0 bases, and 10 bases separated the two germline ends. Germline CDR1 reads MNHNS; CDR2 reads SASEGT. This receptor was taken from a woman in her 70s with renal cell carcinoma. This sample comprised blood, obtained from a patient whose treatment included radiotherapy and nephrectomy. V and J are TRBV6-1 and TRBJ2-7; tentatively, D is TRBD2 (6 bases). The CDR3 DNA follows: TGTGCCAGCAGTGAAGGGCTAGCGACCTCCTACGAGCAGTACTTC. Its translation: CASSEGLATSYEQYF.